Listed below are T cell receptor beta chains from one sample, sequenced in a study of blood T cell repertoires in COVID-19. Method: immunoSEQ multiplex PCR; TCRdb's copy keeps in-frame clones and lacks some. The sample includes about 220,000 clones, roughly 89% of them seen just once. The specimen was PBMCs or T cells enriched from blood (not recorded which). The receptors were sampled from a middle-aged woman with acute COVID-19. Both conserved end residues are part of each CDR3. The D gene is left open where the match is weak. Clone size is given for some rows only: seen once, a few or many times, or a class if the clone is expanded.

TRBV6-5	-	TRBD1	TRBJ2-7	TGTGCCAGCACCAACTACGAGACAGGGGTCGAAGAGCAGTACTTC	CASTNYETGVEEQYF
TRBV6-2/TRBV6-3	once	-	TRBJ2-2	TGTGCCAGCAGTCACACCCAGGGTTGGAGCACCGGGGAGCTGTTTTTT	CASSHTQGWSTGELFF
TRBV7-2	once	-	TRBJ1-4	TGTGCCAGCAGCCCTTCGCTCTCCGGGACAAGGAATGAAAAACTGTTTTTT	CASSPSLSGTRNEKLFF
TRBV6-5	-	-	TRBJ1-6	TGTGCCAGCAGAATACAGGGAATGGTCCCGTCACCCCTCCACTTT	CASRIQGMVPSPLHF
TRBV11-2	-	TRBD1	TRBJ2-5	TGTGCCAGCAGCTCAACAGGGGGCGGAGAGACCCAGTACTTC	CASSSTGGGETQYF
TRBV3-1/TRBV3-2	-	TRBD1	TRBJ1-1	TGTGCCAGCAGCCGGGGACAGGGGAACACTGAAGCTTTCTTT	CASSRGQGNTEAFF
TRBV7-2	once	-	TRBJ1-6	TGTGCCAGCAGCTTAGTGTCCGTCTCGAATTCACCCCTCCACTTT	CASSLVSVSNSPLHF
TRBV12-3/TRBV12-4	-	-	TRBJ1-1	TGTGCCACCCGAGCGGGGGGCACTGAAGCTTTCTTT	CATRAGGTEAFF
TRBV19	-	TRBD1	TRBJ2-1	TGTGCCAGTAGTACCGGACAGGGGGCTCCCAGCTCCTACAATGAGCAGTTCTTC	CASSTGQGAPSSYNEQFF
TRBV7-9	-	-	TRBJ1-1	TGTGCCAGCAGCAGACCCCAGGGCCGGGACACTGAAGCTTTCTTT	CASSRPQGRDTEAFF
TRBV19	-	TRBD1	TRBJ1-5	TGTGCCAGTAGTATCGGGACAGGGGGCAATCAGCCCCAGCATTTT	CASSIGTGGNQPQHF
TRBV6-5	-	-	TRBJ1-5	TGTGCCAGCAGGAGGGTGGACAGTGGCAATCAGCCCCAGCATTTT	CASRRVDSGNQPQHF
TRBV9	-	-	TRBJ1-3	TGTGCCAGCAGCGTAGGACCCCAAGGAGTTGGAAACACCATATATTTT	CASSVGPQGVGNTIYF
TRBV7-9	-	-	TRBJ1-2	TGTGCCAGCAGCGCGAACTCAGGGTACGATGGCTACACCTTC	CASSANSGYDGYTF
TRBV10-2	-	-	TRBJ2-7	TGCGCCAGCAGTGAGTCGCTCAGTATCTACGAGCAGTACTTC	CASSESLSIYEQYF
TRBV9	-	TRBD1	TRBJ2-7	TGTGCCAGCAGCTCGCGGACAGGGAAAGGCGAGCAGTACTTC	CASSSRTGKGEQYF
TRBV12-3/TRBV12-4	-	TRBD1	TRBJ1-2	TGTGCCAGCAGACGGACAGGTCGGGGCTACACCTTC	CASRRTGRGYTF
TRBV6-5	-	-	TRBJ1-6	TGTGCCAGCAGCGCTTCGGGGGATAATTCACCCCTCCACTTT	CASSASGDNSPLHF
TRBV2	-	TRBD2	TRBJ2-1	TGTGCCAGCAGCGAAATGGGACTAGCGGGGAGAAATGAGCAGTTCTTC	CASSEMGLAGRNEQFF
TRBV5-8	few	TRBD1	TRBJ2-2	TGTGCCAGCAGAAAAGGGACAGAGACATTCACCGGGGAGCTGTTTTTT	CASRKGTETFTGELFF
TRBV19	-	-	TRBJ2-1	TGTGCCAGTAGTGACAGATACAATGAGCAGTTCTTC	CASSDRYNEQFF
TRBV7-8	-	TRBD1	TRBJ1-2	TGTGCCAGCAGGGCGAGACAGGGGGCATCTGGCTACACCTTC	CASRARQGASGYTF
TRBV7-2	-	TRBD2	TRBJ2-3	TGTGCCAGCAGCTCCCTAGCGGGGGGCTTAAGGACAGATACGCAGTATTTT	CASSSLAGGLRTDTQYF
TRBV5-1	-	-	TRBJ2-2	TGCGCCAGCAGCTTGGCAGGGCCACAGAACACCGGGGAGCTGTTTTTT	CASSLAGPQNTGELFF
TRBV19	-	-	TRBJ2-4	TGTGCCAGCTTGGACAGCCTAGCCAAAAACATTCAGTACTTC	CASLDSLAKNIQYF
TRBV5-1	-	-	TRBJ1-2	TGCGCCAGCAGGCGGGGGGGTAACTATGGCTACACCTTC	CASRRGGNYGYTF
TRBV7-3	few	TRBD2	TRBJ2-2	TGTGCCAGCAGCTTATTAGCGGGGGCCGGGAACACCGGGGAGCTGTTTTTT	CASSLLAGAGNTGELFF
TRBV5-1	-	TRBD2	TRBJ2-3	TGCGCCAGCAGCTTGGTAGCGGGGGCACTCACAGATACGCAGTATTTT	CASSLVAGALTDTQYF
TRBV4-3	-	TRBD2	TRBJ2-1	TGCGCCAGCAGCCAAGACTCGCCCCTAGCGGGGGGGTCCTACAATGAGCAGTTCTTC	CASSQDSPLAGGSYNEQFF
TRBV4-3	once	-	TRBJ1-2	TGCGCCAGCAGCCCGGGGATCGGGTATGGCTACACCTTC	CASSPGIGYGYTF
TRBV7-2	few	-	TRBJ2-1	TGTGCCAGCAGCTTCCGGACTACTTCGAATGAGCAGTTCTTC	CASSFRTTSNEQFF
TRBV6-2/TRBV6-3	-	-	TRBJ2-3	TGTGCCAGCAGTTCCTCAACATTGTTTAGCACAGATACGCAGTATTTT	CASSSSTLFSTDTQYF
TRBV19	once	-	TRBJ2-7	TGTGCCAGTAGTAGACCCGGGACACCCAGCTCCTACGAGCAGTACTTC	CASSRPGTPSSYEQYF
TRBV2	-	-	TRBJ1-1	TGTGCCAGCAGCCATAGAGGGAGGGGGGACACTGAAGCTTTCTTT	CASSHRGRGDTEAFF
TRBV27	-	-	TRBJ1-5	TGTGCCAGCAGTTTCGGGGGATGGGGCAATCAGCCCCAGCATTTT	CASSFGGWGNQPQHF
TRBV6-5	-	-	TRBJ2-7	TGTGCCAGCAGTCCCGGGGGTCCCTACGAGCAGTACTTC	CASSPGGPYEQYF
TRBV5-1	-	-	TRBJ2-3	TGCGCCAGCAGCCCACCGGGGTTAGGCACAGATACGCAGTATTTT	CASSPPGLGTDTQYF
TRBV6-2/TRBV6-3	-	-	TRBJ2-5	TGTGCCAGCAGCACACCCAGAGGACAAGAGACCCAGTACTTC	CASSTPRGQETQYF
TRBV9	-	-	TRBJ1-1	TGTGCCAGCAGCGTAGGAGGCCGCTCCAGCGCTGAAGCTTTCTTT	CASSVGGRSSAEAFF
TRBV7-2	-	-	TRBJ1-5	TGTGCCAGCAGCTTAACAGGATTCAATCAGCCCCAGCATTTT	CASSLTGFNQPQHF
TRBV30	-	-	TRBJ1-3	TGTGCCTGGGGGGTAGGAGGTTCATGGAACACCATATATTTT	CAWGVGGSWNTIYF
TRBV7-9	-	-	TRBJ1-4	TGTGCCAGCAGAGAGTCACTGAATGAAAAACTGTTTTTT	CASRESLNEKLFF